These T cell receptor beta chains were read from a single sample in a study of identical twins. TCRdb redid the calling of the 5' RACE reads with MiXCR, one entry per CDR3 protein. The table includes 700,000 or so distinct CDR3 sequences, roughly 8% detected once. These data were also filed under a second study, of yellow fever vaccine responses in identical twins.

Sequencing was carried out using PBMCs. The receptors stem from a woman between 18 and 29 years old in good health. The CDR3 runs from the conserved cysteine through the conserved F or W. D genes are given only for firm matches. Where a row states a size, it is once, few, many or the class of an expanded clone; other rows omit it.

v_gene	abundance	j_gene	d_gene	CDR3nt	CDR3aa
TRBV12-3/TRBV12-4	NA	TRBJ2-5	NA	TGTGCCAGCAGTTTTAGGGCCGGTCAAGAGACCCAGTACTTC	CASSFRAGQETQYF
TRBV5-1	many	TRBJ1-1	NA	TGCGCCAGCTCAGAGTTGAACACTGAAGCTTTCTTT	CASSELNTEAFF
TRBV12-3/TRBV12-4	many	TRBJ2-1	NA	TGTGCCAGCAGTTCAGAGACGGGGGCCCTATACAATGAGCAGTTCTTC	CASSSETGALYNEQFF
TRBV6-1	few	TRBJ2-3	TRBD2	TGTGCCAGCAGTGAAATAGCGGGAGGTCGAGATACGCAGTATTTT	CASSEIAGGRDTQYF
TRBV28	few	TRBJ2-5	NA	TGTGCCAGCAGTGACGGGGCCTCGTCGTCAGAGACCCAGTACTTC	CASSDGASSSETQYF
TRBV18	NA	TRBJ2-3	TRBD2	TGTGCCAGCTCACCTCTGAGCGGGGGCGTCACAGATACGCAGTATTTT	CASSPLSGGVTDTQYF
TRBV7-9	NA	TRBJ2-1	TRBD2	TGTGCCAGCAGCTTCCGGACTAGCGGGATCCCCTCATTTGAGCAGTTCTTC	CASSFRTSGIPSFEQFF
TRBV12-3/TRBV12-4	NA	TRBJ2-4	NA	TGTGCCAGCAGTCACGGAGGGCCCATTCAGTACTTC	CASSHGGPIQYF
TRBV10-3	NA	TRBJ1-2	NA	TGTGCCATCAGGAACGGGATCTCTGGGTATGGCTACACCTTC	CAIRNGISGYGYTF
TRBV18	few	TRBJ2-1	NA	TGTGCCAGCTCTGAAGGGGCCAGCTCCTACAATGAGCAGTTCTTC	CASSEGASSYNEQFF